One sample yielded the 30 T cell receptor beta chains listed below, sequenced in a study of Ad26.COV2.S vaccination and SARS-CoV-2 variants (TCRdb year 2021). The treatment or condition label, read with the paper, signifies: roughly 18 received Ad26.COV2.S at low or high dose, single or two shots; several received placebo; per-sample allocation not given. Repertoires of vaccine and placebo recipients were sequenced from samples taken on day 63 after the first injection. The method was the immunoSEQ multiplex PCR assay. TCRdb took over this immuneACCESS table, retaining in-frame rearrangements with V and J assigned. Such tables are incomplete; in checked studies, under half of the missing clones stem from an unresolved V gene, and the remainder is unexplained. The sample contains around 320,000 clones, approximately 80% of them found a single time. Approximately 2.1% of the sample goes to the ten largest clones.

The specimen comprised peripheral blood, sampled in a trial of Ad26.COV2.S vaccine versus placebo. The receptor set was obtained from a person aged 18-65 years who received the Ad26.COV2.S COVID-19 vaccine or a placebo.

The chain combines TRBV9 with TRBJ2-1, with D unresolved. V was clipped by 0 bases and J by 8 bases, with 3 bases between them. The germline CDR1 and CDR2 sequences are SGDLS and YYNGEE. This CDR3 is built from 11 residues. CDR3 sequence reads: CASSVGYEQFF. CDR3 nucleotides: TGTGCCAGCAGCGTAGGGTATGAGCAGTTCTTC.

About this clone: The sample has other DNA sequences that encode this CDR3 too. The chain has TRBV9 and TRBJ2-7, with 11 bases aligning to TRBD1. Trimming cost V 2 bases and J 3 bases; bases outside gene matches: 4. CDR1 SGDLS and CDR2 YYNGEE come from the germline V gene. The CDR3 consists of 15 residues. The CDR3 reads CASSVAGTGGYEQYF. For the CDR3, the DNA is TGTGCCAGCAGCGTTGCCGGGACAGGGGGCTACGAGCAGTACTTC.

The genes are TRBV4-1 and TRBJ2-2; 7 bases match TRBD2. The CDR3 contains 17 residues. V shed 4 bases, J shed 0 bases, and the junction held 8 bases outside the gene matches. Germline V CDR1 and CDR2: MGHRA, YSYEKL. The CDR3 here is CASSRYWAGANTGELFF. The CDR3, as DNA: TGCGCCAGCAGCCGCTATTGGGCGGGGGCGAACACCGGGGAGCTGTTTTTT.

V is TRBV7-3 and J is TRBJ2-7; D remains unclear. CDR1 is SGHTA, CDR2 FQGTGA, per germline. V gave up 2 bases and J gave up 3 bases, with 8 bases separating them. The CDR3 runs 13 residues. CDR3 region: CASSLGLDYEQYF. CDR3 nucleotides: TGTGCCAGCAGCTTAGGGCTGGACTACGAGCAGTACTTC.

CDR3 amino acids: CASSPRPKLATNTGELFF. The DNA of the CDR3 is TGTGCCAGCAGCCCGAGGCCTAAACTAGCGACGAACACCGGGGAGCTGTTTTTT. The rearrangement links TRBV7-2 to TRBJ2-2; 7 positions agree with TRBD2. CDR3 length equals 18 residues. Losses at the gene ends were 5 bases for V and 0 bases for J; bases not matched to a gene: 12. In germline, CDR1 is SGHTA, CDR2 FQGNSA.

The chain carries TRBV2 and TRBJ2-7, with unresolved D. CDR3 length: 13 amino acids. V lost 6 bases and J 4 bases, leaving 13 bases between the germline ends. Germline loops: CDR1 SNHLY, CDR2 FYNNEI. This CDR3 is CASRRIGRYEQYF. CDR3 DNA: TGTGCCAGCAGACGCATCGGACGGTACGAGCAGTACTTC.

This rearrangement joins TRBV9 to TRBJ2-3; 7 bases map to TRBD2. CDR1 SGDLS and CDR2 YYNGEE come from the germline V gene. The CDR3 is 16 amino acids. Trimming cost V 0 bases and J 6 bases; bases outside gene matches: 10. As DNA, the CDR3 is TGTGCCAGCAGCGTAGAGGCTAGCGGTCTCCTGGATACGCAGTATTTT. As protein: CASSVEASGLLDTQYF.

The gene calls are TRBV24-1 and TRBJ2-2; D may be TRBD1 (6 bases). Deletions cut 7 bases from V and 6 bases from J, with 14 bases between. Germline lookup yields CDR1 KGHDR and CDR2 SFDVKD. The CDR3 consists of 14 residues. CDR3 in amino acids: CATRSSGVAGELFF. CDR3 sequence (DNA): TGTGCCACCAGGTCGTCAGGGGTTGCCGGGGAGCTGTTTTTT.

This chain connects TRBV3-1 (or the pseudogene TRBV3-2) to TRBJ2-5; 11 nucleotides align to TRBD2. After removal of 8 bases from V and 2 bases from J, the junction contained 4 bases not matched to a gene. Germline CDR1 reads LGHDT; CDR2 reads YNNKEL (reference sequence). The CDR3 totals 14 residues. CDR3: CASRGTSGQETQYF. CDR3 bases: TGTGCCAGCCGCGGGACTAGCGGACAAGAGACCCAGTACTTC.

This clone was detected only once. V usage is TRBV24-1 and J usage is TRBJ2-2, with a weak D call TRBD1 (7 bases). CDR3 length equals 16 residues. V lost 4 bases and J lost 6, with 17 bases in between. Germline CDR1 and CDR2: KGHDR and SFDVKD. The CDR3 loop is CATSEVSGGIPGELFF. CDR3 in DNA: TGTGCCACCAGTGAGGTGTCAGGGGGGATTCCCGGGGAGCTGTTTTTT.

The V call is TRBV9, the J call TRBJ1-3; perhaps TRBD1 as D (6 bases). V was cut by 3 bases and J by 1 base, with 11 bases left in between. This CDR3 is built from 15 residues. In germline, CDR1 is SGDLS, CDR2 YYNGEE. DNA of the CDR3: TGTGCCAGCAGCGCGACAGGCTTATCTGGAAACACCATATATTTT. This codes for CASSATGLSGNTIYF.

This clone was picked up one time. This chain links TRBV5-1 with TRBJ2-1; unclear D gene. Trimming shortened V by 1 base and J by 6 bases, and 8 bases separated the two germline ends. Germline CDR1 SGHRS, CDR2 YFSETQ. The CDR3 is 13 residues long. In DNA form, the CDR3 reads TGCGCCAGCAGCTTGAAGTTAGGCAATGAGCAGTTCTTC. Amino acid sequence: CASSLKLGNEQFF.

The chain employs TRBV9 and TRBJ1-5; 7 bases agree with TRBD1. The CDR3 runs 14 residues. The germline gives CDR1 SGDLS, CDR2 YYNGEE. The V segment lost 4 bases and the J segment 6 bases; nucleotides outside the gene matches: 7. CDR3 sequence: CASSPRDSSQPQHF. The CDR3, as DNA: TGTGCCAGCAGCCCCCGGGACAGTTCTCAGCCCCAGCATTTT.

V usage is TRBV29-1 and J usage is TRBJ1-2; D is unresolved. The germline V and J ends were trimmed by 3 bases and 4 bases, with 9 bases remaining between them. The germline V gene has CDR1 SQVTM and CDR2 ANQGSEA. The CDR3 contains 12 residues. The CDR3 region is CSVDRNLYGYTF. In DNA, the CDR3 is TGCAGCGTTGATCGTAATCTCTATGGCTACACCTTC.

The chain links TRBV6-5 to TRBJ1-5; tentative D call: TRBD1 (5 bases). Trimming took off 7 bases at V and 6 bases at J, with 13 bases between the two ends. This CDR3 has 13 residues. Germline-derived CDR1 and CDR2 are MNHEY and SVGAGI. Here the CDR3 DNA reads TGTGCCAGCAACCAGGGCTGGGGTCAGCCCCAGCATTTT. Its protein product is CASNQGWGQPQHF.

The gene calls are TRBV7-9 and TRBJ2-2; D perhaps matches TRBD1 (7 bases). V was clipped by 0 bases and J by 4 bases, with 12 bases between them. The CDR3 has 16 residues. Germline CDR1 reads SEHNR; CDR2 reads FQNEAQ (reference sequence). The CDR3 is CASSLASQGGTGELFF. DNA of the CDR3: TGTGCCAGCAGCTTAGCCTCCCAGGGGGGCACCGGGGAGCTGTTTTTT.

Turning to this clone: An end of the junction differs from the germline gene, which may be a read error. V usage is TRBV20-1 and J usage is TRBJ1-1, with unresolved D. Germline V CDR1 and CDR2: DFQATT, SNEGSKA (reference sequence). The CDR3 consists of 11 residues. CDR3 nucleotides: TGCAGTGCGAGAGTGAACACTGAAGCTTTCTTT. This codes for CSARVNTEAFF.

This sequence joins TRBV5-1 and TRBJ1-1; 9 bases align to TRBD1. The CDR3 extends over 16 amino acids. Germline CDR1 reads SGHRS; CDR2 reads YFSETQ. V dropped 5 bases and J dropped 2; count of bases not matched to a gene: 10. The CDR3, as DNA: TGCGCCAGCAGTTCCGTATACAGGGGGCACAACACTGAAGCTTTCTTT. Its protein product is CASSSVYRGHNTEAFF.

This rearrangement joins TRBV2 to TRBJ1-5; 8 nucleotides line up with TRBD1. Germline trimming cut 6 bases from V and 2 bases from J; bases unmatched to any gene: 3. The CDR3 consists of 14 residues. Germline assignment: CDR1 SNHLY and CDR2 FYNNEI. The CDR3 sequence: CASREQGGNQPQHF. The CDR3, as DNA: TGTGCCAGCAGGGAACAGGGGGGCAATCAGCCCCAGCATTTT.

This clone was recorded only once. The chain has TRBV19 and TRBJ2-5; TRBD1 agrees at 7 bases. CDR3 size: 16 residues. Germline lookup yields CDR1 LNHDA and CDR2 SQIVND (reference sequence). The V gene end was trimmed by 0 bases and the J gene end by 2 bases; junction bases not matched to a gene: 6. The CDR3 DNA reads TGTGCCAGTAGTATAGATAGGACAGGAGAACAAGAGACCCAGTACTTC. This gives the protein CASSIDRTGEQETQYF.

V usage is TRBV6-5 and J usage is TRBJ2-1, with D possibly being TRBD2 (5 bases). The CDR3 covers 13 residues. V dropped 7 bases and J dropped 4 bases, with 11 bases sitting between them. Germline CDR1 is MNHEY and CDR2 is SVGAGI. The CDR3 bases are TGTGCCAGCATGAAGAGGGATTACAATGAGCAGTTCTTC. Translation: CASMKRDYNEQFF.

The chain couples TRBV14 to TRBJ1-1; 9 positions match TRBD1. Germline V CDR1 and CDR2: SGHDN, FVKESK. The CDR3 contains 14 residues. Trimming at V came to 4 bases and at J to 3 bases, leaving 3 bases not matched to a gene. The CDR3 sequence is CASSPGQGYTEAFF. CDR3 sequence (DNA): TGTGCCAGCAGCCCCGGACAGGGGTACACTGAAGCTTTCTTT.

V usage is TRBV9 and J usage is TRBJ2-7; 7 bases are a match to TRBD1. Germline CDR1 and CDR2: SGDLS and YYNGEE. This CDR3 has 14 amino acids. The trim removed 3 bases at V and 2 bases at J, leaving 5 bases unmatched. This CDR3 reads CASSAHRGPYEQYF. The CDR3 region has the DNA TGTGCCAGCAGCGCCCACAGGGGACCCTACGAGCAGTACTTC.

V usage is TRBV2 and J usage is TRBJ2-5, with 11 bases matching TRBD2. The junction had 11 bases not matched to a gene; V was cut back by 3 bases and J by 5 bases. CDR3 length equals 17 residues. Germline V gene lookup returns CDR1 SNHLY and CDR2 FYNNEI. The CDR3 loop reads CASSDSGLAGGRETQYF. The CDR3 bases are TGTGCCAGCAGTGATTCCGGGCTAGCGGGGGGCCGGGAGACCCAGTACTTC.

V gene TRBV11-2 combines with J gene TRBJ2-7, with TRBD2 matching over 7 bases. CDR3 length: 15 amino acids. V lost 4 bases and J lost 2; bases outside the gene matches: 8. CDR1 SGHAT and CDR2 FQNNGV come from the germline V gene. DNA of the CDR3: TGTGCCAGCAGCTCTCTGGGGGGGAAAACCTACGAGCAGTACTTC. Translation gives CASSSLGGKTYEQYF.

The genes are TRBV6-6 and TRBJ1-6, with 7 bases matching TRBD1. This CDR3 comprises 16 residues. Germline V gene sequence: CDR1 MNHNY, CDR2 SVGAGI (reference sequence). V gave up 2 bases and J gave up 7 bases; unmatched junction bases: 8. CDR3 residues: CASSYPTGFGNSPLHF. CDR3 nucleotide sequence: TGTGCCAGCAGTTACCCGACAGGGTTCGGGAATTCACCCCTCCACTTT.

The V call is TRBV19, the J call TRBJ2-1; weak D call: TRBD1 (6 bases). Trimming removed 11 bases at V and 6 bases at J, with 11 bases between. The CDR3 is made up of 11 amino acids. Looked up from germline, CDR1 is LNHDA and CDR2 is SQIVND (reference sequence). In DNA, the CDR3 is TGTGCCTCAAAAGGGGGCAATGAGCAGTTCTTC. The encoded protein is CASKGGNEQFF.

The CDR3 is CASRDSSSGGRSYNEQFF. In nucleotides, the CDR3 is TGTGCCAGCAGGGATTCCTCTAGCGGGGGGCGCTCATACAATGAGCAGTTCTTC. The chain carries TRBV2 and TRBJ2-1, with 11 bases fitting TRBD2. Unmatched junction bases numbered 14, after V lost 6 bases and J lost 4 bases. The CDR3 totals 18 residues. The germline CDR1 and CDR2 sequences are SNHLY and FYNNEI.

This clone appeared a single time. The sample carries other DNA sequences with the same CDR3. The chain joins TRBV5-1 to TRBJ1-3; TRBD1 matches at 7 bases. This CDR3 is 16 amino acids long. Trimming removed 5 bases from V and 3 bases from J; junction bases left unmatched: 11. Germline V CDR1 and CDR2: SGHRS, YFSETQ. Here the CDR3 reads CASSLTSQGGGNTIYF. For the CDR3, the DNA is TGCGCCAGCAGTTTAACCTCCCAGGGGGGTGGAAACACCATATATTTT.

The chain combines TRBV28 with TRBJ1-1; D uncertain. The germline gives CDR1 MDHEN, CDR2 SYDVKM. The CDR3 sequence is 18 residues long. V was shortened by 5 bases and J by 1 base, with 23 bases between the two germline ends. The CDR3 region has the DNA TGTGCCAGCAGTCCATGGGAGGGAGCCCCCCCAGGGAACACTGAAGCTTTCTTT. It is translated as CASSPWEGAPPGNTEAFF.